This entry concerns a single TCR beta chain. The V and J ends lost 1 base and 2 bases, in that order; junction bases with no gene match: 2. The germline CDR1 and CDR2 sequences are SGHAT and FQNNGV. The CDR3 loop spans 14 amino acids. Data came from immunoSEQ multiplex PCR; TCRdb stores just in-frame clones and leaves some out. The sample yields approximately 70,000 clones, roughly 88% seen once. This record comes from a study of T cells after somatic rescue of genetic block. The specimen sequenced was peripheral blood mononuclear cells (PBMCs). This TCR derives from a man under 40. V is TRBV11-2 and J is TRBJ2-7; 7 bases line up with TRBD2. The CDR3 DNA is TGTGCCAGCAGCTTAGGCGGGAGCACCTACGAGCAGTACTTC. Its translation is CASSLGGSTYEQYF.